This T cell receptor (beta chain) was sequenced during a study of blood T cell repertoires in COVID-19. The overall study: COVID-19 samples, acute and convalescent, were from the United States, Italy and Spain. From T cells, B-cell-depleted T cells, or PBMCs came the material, which was cDNA or gDNA.

Repertoires were generated with immunoSEQ multiplex PCR, while TCRdb's copy carries only in-frame clones and drops some. The table includes 35,000 to 45,000 clones, roughly 87% detected once. Sequencing used peripheral blood. This TCR derives from a man aged 60 to 75 with acute or convalescent COVID-19.

The CDR3 loop reads CAWENRVLNTEAFF. The CDR3 coding sequence is TGTGCCTGGGAGAACAGGGTCTTGAACACTGAAGCTTTCTTT. This chain uses TRBV30 with TRBJ1-1; D might be TRBD1 (6 bases). The CDR3 sequence is 14 residues long. V lost 5 bases, J lost 0 bases, and 13 bases lay in between. The germline gives CDR1 GTSNPN, CDR2 SVGIG (reference sequence).